This is a list of T cell receptor beta chains from one sample in a study of cytomegalovirus exposure and HLA in healthy donors. The assay was immunoSEQ multiplex PCR, and TCRdb's table has in-frame clones only and misses some. The profile covers around 160,000 clones, with 85% to 90% appearing a single time and 2.5% to 3.5% taken by the ten largest. Sequences were obtained from PBMCs. These receptors all stem from a man younger than 35 in good health and CMV-seronegative. Each CDR3 is given with its conserved first and last residue. The order of the fields is V gene, clone size, D gene, J gene, CDR3 DNA, CDR3 protein. The D gene is left open where the match is weak. Only some rows state a clone size, as once, few, many or a class for expanded clones.

V gene: TRBV11-3
clone size: once
D gene: .
J gene: TRBJ2-5
CDR3 DNA: TGTGCCAGCAGCCCATCGAGTCAAGAGACCCAGTACTTC
CDR3 protein: CASSPSSQETQYF

V gene: TRBV28
clone size: .
D gene: TRBD2
J gene: TRBJ2-7
CDR3 DNA: TGTGCCAGCAGTCCTACAGGGACTAGCGGGAGTAGGTACGAGCAGTACTTC
CDR3 protein: CASSPTGTSGSRYEQYF

V gene: TRBV11-3
clone size: .
D gene: TRBD2
J gene: TRBJ2-2
CDR3 DNA: TGTGCCAGCAGCCCTTCCGAGCGGGAGTACGGGGAGCTGTTTTTT
CDR3 protein: CASSPSEREYGELFF

V gene: TRBV9
clone size: .
D gene: .
J gene: TRBJ1-2
CDR3 DNA: TGTGCCAGTAAGACGACCAAGACAGGAAACTATGGCTACACCTTC
CDR3 protein: CASKTTKTGNYGYTF

V gene: TRBV19
clone size: .
D gene: TRBD1
J gene: TRBJ2-2
CDR3 DNA: TGTGCCAGCCAAAGGCGGGGACAGGGGGCGAGCGGGGAGCTGTTTTTT
CDR3 protein: CASQRRGQGASGELFF

V gene: TRBV30
clone size: .
D gene: .
J gene: TRBJ1-4
CDR3 DNA: TGTGCCTGGAGCCCCCCAGGGGTGACTAATGAAAAACTGTTTTTT
CDR3 protein: CAWSPPGVTNEKLFF

V gene: TRBV11-2
clone size: .
D gene: TRBD1
J gene: TRBJ2-1
CDR3 DNA: TGTGCCAGCAGCCCCCCGGGACAGGGTATCTACAATGAGCAGTTCTTC
CDR3 protein: CASSPPGQGIYNEQFF

V gene: TRBV5-1
clone size: .
D gene: .
J gene: TRBJ1-4
CDR3 DNA: TGCGCCAGCAGCAGGGACATAACTAATGAAAAACTGTTTTTT
CDR3 protein: CASSRDITNEKLFF

V gene: TRBV5-1
clone size: .
D gene: TRBD2
J gene: TRBJ2-7
CDR3 DNA: TGCGCCAGCAGCTTGCCTAGCGGGAAGGACGAGCAGTACTTC
CDR3 protein: CASSLPSGKDEQYF

V gene: TRBV5-1
clone size: .
D gene: TRBD1
J gene: TRBJ2-5
CDR3 DNA: TGCGCCAGCAGTAACCCGGGACAGGGGACCCAAGAGACCCAGTACTTC
CDR3 protein: CASSNPGQGTQETQYF

V gene: TRBV7-6
clone size: .
D gene: TRBD2
J gene: TRBJ2-3
CDR3 DNA: TGTGCCAGCAGCATTGTAGCGGGGGGGGCAGATACGCAGTATTTT
CDR3 protein: CASSIVAGGADTQYF

V gene: TRBV28
clone size: .
D gene: .
J gene: TRBJ1-5
CDR3 DNA: TGTGCCAGCACCCAGCCAGGGACTAATCAGCCCCAGCATTTT
CDR3 protein: CASTQPGTNQPQHF

V gene: TRBV29-1
clone size: .
D gene: TRBD2
J gene: TRBJ2-3
CDR3 DNA: TGCAGCTCTACCGCGGGGGGGGCGAGCACAGATACGCAGTATTTT
CDR3 protein: CSSTAGGASTDTQYF

V gene: TRBV21-1
clone size: .
D gene: .
J gene: TRBJ2-6
CDR3 DNA: TGTGCCAGCAGCTCTCGGACAGTGAAGGTCCTCTCTGGGGCCAACGTCCTGACTTTC
CDR3 protein: CASSSRTVKVLSGANVLTF

V gene: TRBV7-9
clone size: once
D gene: TRBD1
J gene: TRBJ1-2
CDR3 DNA: TGTGCCAGCAGCTTAGCGGGATCTTCGGCAGGGGGCATCTATGGCTACACCTTC
CDR3 protein: CASSLAGSSAGGIYGYTF

V gene: TRBV6-4
clone size: many
D gene: .
J gene: TRBJ2-2
CDR3 DNA: TGTGCCAGCAAAGGGGCTGCGGAGACCGGGGAGCTGTTTTTT
CDR3 protein: CASKGAAETGELFF

V gene: TRBV5-1
clone size: once
D gene: .
J gene: TRBJ1-2
CDR3 DNA: TGCGCCAGCAGCTTGAGAGGGAGTAGCGACTATGGCTACACCTTC
CDR3 protein: CASSLRGSSDYGYTF

V gene: TRBV10-1
clone size: .
D gene: TRBD1
J gene: TRBJ1-3
CDR3 DNA: TGCGCCAGCAGTGAGTCCCGTGACAGGGATGATGGAAACACCATATATTTT
CDR3 protein: CASSESRDRDDGNTIYF

V gene: TRBV5-4
clone size: .
D gene: .
J gene: TRBJ2-7
CDR3 DNA: TGTGCCAGCAGCTCGACAAACTACGAGCAGTACTTC
CDR3 protein: CASSSTNYEQYF

V gene: TRBV5-1
clone size: .
D gene: .
J gene: TRBJ1-5
CDR3 DNA: TGCGCCAGCAGCCCCGGAGTCGGAGCGTCAGGGAATCAGCCCCAGCATTTT
CDR3 protein: CASSPGVGASGNQPQHF

V gene: TRBV5-1
clone size: once
D gene: .
J gene: TRBJ1-3
CDR3 DNA: TGCGCCAGCAGCTTGAGTACAGGCGCTGGAAACACCATATATTTT
CDR3 protein: CASSLSTGAGNTIYF

V gene: TRBV27
clone size: .
D gene: .
J gene: TRBJ2-3
CDR3 DNA: TGTGCCAGCAGGGGAACGGGGACTCCTGGAGGGCAGTATTTT
CDR3 protein: CASRGTGTPGGQYF

V gene: TRBV28
clone size: .
D gene: .
J gene: TRBJ1-4
CDR3 DNA: TGTGCCAGCTCACTCCGGGGGTCTCGCAATAATGAAAAACTGTTTTTT
CDR3 protein: CASSLRGSRNNEKLFF

V gene: TRBV9
clone size: .
D gene: TRBD2
J gene: TRBJ2-1
CDR3 DNA: TGTGCCAGCACCCGCGGGAGTGCTTACAATGAGCAGTTCTTC
CDR3 protein: CASTRGSAYNEQFF

V gene: TRBV5-4
clone size: .
D gene: TRBD1
J gene: TRBJ1-2
CDR3 DNA: TGTGCCAGCAGCTTGATGAGACAGGGGGGCAACTATGGCTACACCTTC
CDR3 protein: CASSLMRQGGNYGYTF

V gene: TRBV7-2
clone size: .
D gene: .
J gene: TRBJ2-5
CDR3 DNA: TGTGCCAGCAGCCTACGTAGGGGTAAAGAGACCCAGTACTTC
CDR3 protein: CASSLRRGKETQYF

V gene: TRBV29-1
clone size: .
D gene: TRBD2
J gene: TRBJ2-7
CDR3 DNA: TGCAGCGTTGAGGCTAGCGGACCCTACGAGCAGTACTTC
CDR3 protein: CSVEASGPYEQYF

V gene: TRBV29-1
clone size: .
D gene: TRBD1
J gene: TRBJ1-2
CDR3 DNA: TGCAGCGGCCGGGACAGGGGTGACTATGGCTACACCTTC
CDR3 protein: CSGRDRGDYGYTF

V gene: TRBV30
clone size: few
D gene: TRBD1
J gene: TRBJ1-5
CDR3 DNA: TGTGCCTGGAGGGACAGGGGACATAGCAATCAGCCCCAGCATTTT
CDR3 protein: CAWRDRGHSNQPQHF

V gene: TRBV9
clone size: .
D gene: .
J gene: TRBJ2-2
CDR3 DNA: TGTGCCAGCAGCTCTCCTTCTCTCGCACTACTAGGGACCGGGGAGCTGTTTTTT
CDR3 protein: CASSSPSLALLGTGELFF

V gene: TRBV27
clone size: .
D gene: TRBD2
J gene: TRBJ2-5
CDR3 DNA: TGTGCCACCACTCCCACTAGCGGACTCCAAGAGACCCAGTACTTC
CDR3 protein: CATTPTSGLQETQYF

V gene: TRBV18
clone size: .
D gene: .
J gene: TRBJ1-5
CDR3 DNA: TGTGCCAGCTCTACTTACAATCAGCCCCAGCATTTT
CDR3 protein: CASSTYNQPQHF

V gene: TRBV6-5
clone size: .
D gene: TRBD1
J gene: TRBJ2-1
CDR3 DNA: TGTGCCAGTGAAAGACAGGGGGCTTATAGGGAGCAGTTCTTC
CDR3 protein: CASERQGAYREQFF

V gene: TRBV5-1
clone size: .
D gene: TRBD1
J gene: TRBJ2-2
CDR3 DNA: TGCGCCAGCAGAGCCGGGACAGCTAACACCGGGGAGCTGTTTTTT
CDR3 protein: CASRAGTANTGELFF

V gene: TRBV5-4
clone size: .
D gene: TRBD2
J gene: TRBJ2-3
CDR3 DNA: TGTGCCAGCAGCCTATCCTACATCACTAGCGGGGTGCTTGAAGATACGCAGTATTTT
CDR3 protein: CASSLSYITSGVLEDTQYF

V gene: TRBV19
clone size: once
D gene: TRBD2
J gene: TRBJ2-1
CDR3 DNA: TGTGCCAGTAGTCTGGGACTAGCCAACAATGAGCAGTTCTTC
CDR3 protein: CASSLGLANNEQFF

V gene: TRBV15
clone size: .
D gene: TRBD1
J gene: TRBJ1-1
CDR3 DNA: TGTGCCACCAGCAGGACAGGACAGGGAGGCACTGAAGCTTTCTTT
CDR3 protein: CATSRTGQGGTEAFF

V gene: TRBV5-1
clone size: .
D gene: TRBD2
J gene: TRBJ2-3
CDR3 DNA: TGCGCCAGCAGCTTTGGGGGCGGACTAGCGGGGACCACAGATACGCAGTATTTT
CDR3 protein: CASSFGGGLAGTTDTQYF

V gene: TRBV27
clone size: .
D gene: TRBD1
J gene: TRBJ2-3
CDR3 DNA: TGTGCCAGCAGTTTCGGGGACAGTAGCACAGATACGCAGTATTTT
CDR3 protein: CASSFGDSSTDTQYF

V gene: TRBV6-6
clone size: .
D gene: TRBD1
J gene: TRBJ1-5
CDR3 DNA: TGTGCCAGCAGTTACACACAGGGGTCGCCTTTTCAGCCCCAGCATTTT
CDR3 protein: CASSYTQGSPFQPQHF

V gene: TRBV27
clone size: .
D gene: TRBD1
J gene: TRBJ2-1
CDR3 DNA: TGTGCCAGCCGCCTGAAGGGACAGGGACCCTACAATGAGCAGTTCTTC
CDR3 protein: CASRLKGQGPYNEQFF

V gene: TRBV5-6
clone size: .
D gene: .
J gene: TRBJ1-5
CDR3 DNA: TGTGCCAGCAGCTTGGGGACAAGTCAGCCCCAGCATTTT
CDR3 protein: CASSLGTSQPQHF

V gene: TRBV4-3
clone size: .
D gene: .
J gene: TRBJ2-7
CDR3 DNA: TGCGCCAGCAGCCAAGATCACGGAGGCGAGCAGTACTTC
CDR3 protein: CASSQDHGGEQYF

V gene: TRBV9
clone size: .
D gene: TRBD2
J gene: TRBJ2-7
CDR3 DNA: TGTGCCAGCAGCCCAGGACTAGCCTCCTACGAGCAGTACTTC
CDR3 protein: CASSPGLASYEQYF

V gene: TRBV27
clone size: .
D gene: .
J gene: TRBJ1-6
CDR3 DNA: TGTGCCAGCAGTTGGGACTGGGGATTGGGTACTAGTTCACCCCTCCACTTT
CDR3 protein: CASSWDWGLGTSSPLHF

V gene: TRBV28
clone size: .
D gene: .
J gene: TRBJ1-1
CDR3 DNA: TGTGCCAGCAGTTTAGGGACTTTACCAAACACTGAAGCTTTCTTT
CDR3 protein: CASSLGTLPNTEAFF

V gene: TRBV5-1
clone size: .
D gene: TRBD2
J gene: TRBJ2-5
CDR3 DNA: TGCGCCAGCAGTTTTCCAACTAGCGGGGAGCCCCAAGAGACCCAGTACTTC
CDR3 protein: CASSFPTSGEPQETQYF

V gene: TRBV5-1
clone size: .
D gene: .
J gene: TRBJ2-1
CDR3 DNA: TGCGCCAGCAGCGCGGAGACAGGAAACTCCTACAATGAGCAGTTCTTC
CDR3 protein: CASSAETGNSYNEQFF

V gene: TRBV10-3
clone size: few
D gene: TRBD2
J gene: TRBJ2-3
CDR3 DNA: TGTGCCACCGCCCCGGGACTAGCGACAGATACGCAGTATTTT
CDR3 protein: CATAPGLATDTQYF

V gene: TRBV6-1
clone size: .
D gene: .
J gene: TRBJ1-5
CDR3 DNA: TGTGCCAGCAGTGGGTCTAATAGCAATCAGCCCCAGCATTTT
CDR3 protein: CASSGSNSNQPQHF

V gene: TRBV7-7
clone size: .
D gene: .
J gene: TRBJ2-5
CDR3 DNA: TGTGCTAGCAGCCCCCTAGGGGGGGGGCAAGAGACCCAGTACTTC
CDR3 protein: CASSPLGGGQETQYF

V gene: TRBV7-9
clone size: .
D gene: .
J gene: TRBJ2-2
CDR3 DNA: TGTGCCAGCAGCTTCGGGGGTGGAAACACCGGGGAGCTGTTTTTT
CDR3 protein: CASSFGGGNTGELFF

V gene: TRBV29-1
clone size: .
D gene: .
J gene: TRBJ1-4
CDR3 DNA: TGCAGCGTTGAAGTCTCGGGGAGAACTAATGAAAAACTGTTTTTT
CDR3 protein: CSVEVSGRTNEKLFF

V gene: TRBV25-1
clone size: .
D gene: .
J gene: TRBJ1-3
CDR3 DNA: TGTGCCAGCAGTGAATTCGGCCGAGGCGTTGGAAACACCATATATTTT
CDR3 protein: CASSEFGRGVGNTIYF

V gene: TRBV18
clone size: .
D gene: .
J gene: TRBJ1-1
CDR3 DNA: TGTGCCAGCTCACCCGACAGTACCTCGAACACTGAAGCTTTCTTT
CDR3 protein: CASSPDSTSNTEAFF

V gene: TRBV4-3
clone size: .
D gene: TRBD1
J gene: TRBJ2-5
CDR3 DNA: TGCGCCAGCAGCCAAAACACGGGACAGGGAGAGACCCAGTACTTC
CDR3 protein: CASSQNTGQGETQYF

V gene: TRBV6-1
clone size: once
D gene: .
J gene: TRBJ1-1
CDR3 DNA: TGTGCCAGCAGCGTTGGGGAGGAGGAAGCTTTCTTT
CDR3 protein: CASSVGEEEAFF

V gene: TRBV5-4
clone size: .
D gene: .
J gene: TRBJ1-2
CDR3 DNA: TGTGCCAGCAGCTTGGGACCCTCACTCGACGGGGGCTACACCTTC
CDR3 protein: CASSLGPSLDGGYTF